These 5 T cell receptor beta chains share one sample of origin, sequenced in a study of cytomegalovirus exposure and HLA in healthy donors. PCR involved 60 Vbeta and 13 Jbeta primers. This table comes from immunoSEQ multiplex PCR, and its TCRdb copy is limited to in-frame clones, with some not included. Altogether 150,000 to 200,000 clones are present, roughly 90% being singletons, with the ten largest covering roughly 2%. The sequenced material came from PBMCs. Every receptor here comes from a woman between 18 and 29 years old in good health and CMV-seronegative.

The V call is TRBV7-2, the J call TRBJ2-3; 9 bases align to TRBD2. The CDR3 contains 17 residues. The germline V gene has CDR1 SGHTA and CDR2 FQGNSA. V shed 5 bases and J 5 bases; nucleotides not matched to a gene: 14. CDR3 coding DNA: TGTGCCAGCAGCCCACCTACTAGCGGGCCGCTGAAAGATACGCAGTATTTT. It translates to CASSPPTSGPLKDTQYF.

In its sample, this clone was seen once. This chain links TRBV6-5 with TRBJ2-7, with D possibly matching TRBD1 (6 bases). CDR1 is MNHEY, CDR2 SVGAGI, per germline. The CDR3 spans 15 residues. The V gene lost 0 bases and the J gene lost 3 bases, with 12 bases spanning the gap. The DNA of the CDR3 is TGTGCCAGCAGTTACTCAGGGGGAGAGGGCTACGAGCAGTACTTC. Translated, it gives CASSYSGGEGYEQYF.

The chain joins TRBV18 to TRBJ1-1; D is perhaps TRBD1 (5 bases). The ends were cut back, 3 bases at V and 0 bases at J, with 17 bases in the middle. The CDR3 contains 17 residues. Germline CDR1 and CDR2: KGHSH and LQKENI. The CDR3 DNA reads TGTGCCAGCTCACCTATGGGGCCGCAGATAATGAACACTGAAGCTTTCTTT. It translates to CASSPMGPQIMNTEAFF.

CDR3 DNA: TGTGCCAGCAGTTACTCGATAGGCAGGTTGGAGCAGTACTTC. This gives the protein CASSYSIGRLEQYF. The rearrangement uses TRBV6-5 and TRBJ2-7, with D unresolved. V dropped 0 bases and J dropped 7 bases, with 13 bases sitting between them. There are 14 residues in the CDR3. Germline CDR1 is MNHEY and CDR2 is SVGAGI.

This clone was seen a single time. The V gene is TRBV27, the J gene TRBJ2-5; 9 positions agree with TRBD1. Germline V gene lookup returns CDR1 MNHEY and CDR2 SMNVEV (reference sequence). The CDR3 extends over 14 amino acids. Trimming cost V 4 bases and J 9 bases; bases outside gene matches: 9. In nucleotides, the CDR3 is TGTGCCAGCAGTTCCACAGGGGGCGGCACGGCCCAGTACTTC. It is translated as CASSSTGGGTAQYF.